This T cell receptor (beta chain) was found in a study of T cells in Graves' hyperthyroidism and ophthalmopathy. This clonotype showed up many times. From RNA transcripts, TCR beta CDR3 regions were amplified. With the HTBI primer set, the TCR CDR3 went through a first round of RT-PCR. MiXCR, run by TCRdb on the multiplex PCR reads, gives a single entry per CDR3 protein. The table has approximately 210,000 distinct CDR3 sequences, roughly 15% seen once; the top ten hold approximately 50%. This CDR3 is 17 amino acids long. J was trimmed by 3 bases and V by 6 bases; bases with no gene match: 11. Absence of ophthalmopathy progression within 18 months defined stable Graves' hyperthyroidism. Extraction of PBMCs used 9 to 10 ml of fresh peripheral blood.

Source material: blood. The J gene is TRBJ2-1, the V gene TRBV12-3 or TRBV12-4, with TRBD2 identical over 10 bases. This TCR derives from a man between 45 and 60 years old with Graves' hyperthyroidism. The CDR3 protein is CASSKGRGTSDYNEQFF. The CDR3 nucleotides read TGTGCCAGCAGCAAAGGGAGAGGGACTAGCGACTACAATGAGCAGTTCTTC.